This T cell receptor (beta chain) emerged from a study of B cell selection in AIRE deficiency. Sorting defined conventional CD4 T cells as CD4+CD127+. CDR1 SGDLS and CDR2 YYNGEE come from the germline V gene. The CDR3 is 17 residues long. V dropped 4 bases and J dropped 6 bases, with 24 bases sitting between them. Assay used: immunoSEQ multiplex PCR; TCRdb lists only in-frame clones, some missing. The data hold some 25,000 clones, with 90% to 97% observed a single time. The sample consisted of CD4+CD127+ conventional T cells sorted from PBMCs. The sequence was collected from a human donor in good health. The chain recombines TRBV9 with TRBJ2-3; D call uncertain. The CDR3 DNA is TGTGCCAGCAGCTCCCCGTGGGCCGGGTACGAATCCGATACGCAGTATTTT. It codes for CASSSPWAGYESDTQYF.